A selection of T cell receptor beta chains follows, all from one sample in a study of T cell responses to AZD1222 COVID-19 vaccine. Sequencing was performed with immunoSEQ multiplex PCR; in TCRdb, only in-frame clones are kept and a portion is missing. This sample has hundreds of thousands of clones, with roughly 91% found just once. Sequencing was performed on peripheral blood, taken on day 0 of MenACWY control vaccination. Every receptor here comes from an adult in good health. Both conserved end residues are part of each CDR3. D genes are given only for firm matches. Only part of the rows carry a size: once, few, many, or a class if the clone is expanded.

.	.	TRBJ1-5	TRBV20-1	CSARQDQPQHF	TGCAGTGCTCGCCAAGATCAGCCCCAGCATTTT
.	.	TRBJ2-7	TRBV28	CASSQTAAYEQYF	TGTGCCAGCAGCCAGACTGCTGCCTACGAGCAGTACTTC
many	.	TRBJ2-7	TRBV21-1	CASSKAQGKIWGTLGYEQYF	TGTGCCAGCAGCAAAGCGCAGGGAAAAATTTGGGGGACCCTCGGGTACGAGCAGTACTTC
.	.	TRBJ1-6	TRBV19	CASSTFGSPLHF	TGTGCCAGTAGTACTTTCGGCTCACCCCTCCACTTT
.	TRBD1	TRBJ1-2	TRBV9	CASSVGDRAYGYTF	TGTGCCAGCAGCGTAGGTGACAGGGCTTATGGCTACACCTTC
.	.	TRBJ1-5	TRBV4-1	CASSLRGGGEGNQPQHF	TGCGCCAGCAGCCTTCGGGGCGGGGGTGAGGGGAATCAGCCCCAGCATTTT
.	.	TRBJ2-7	TRBV28	CASSFGQNEQYF	TGTGCCAGCAGTTTCGGGCAGAACGAGCAGTACTTC
.	.	TRBJ1-5	TRBV14	CASSQDQWTDDQPQHF	TGTGCCAGCAGCCAAGATCAATGGACCGACGATCAGCCCCAGCATTTT
.	.	TRBJ1-1	TRBV6-5	CASSPWGTEAFF	TGTGCCAGCAGTCCCTGGGGGACTGAAGCTTTCTTT
.	.	TRBJ2-5	TRBV20-1	CSGGRETQYF	TGCAGTGGGGGCCGAGAGACCCAGTACTTC
.	.	TRBJ2-1	TRBV12-3/TRBV12-4	CASSLARSVEQFF	TGTGCCAGCAGTTTAGCGAGGAGCGTTGAGCAGTTCTTC
.	.	TRBJ2-7	TRBV5-4	CASSLAGNSYEQYF	TGTGCCAGCAGCTTGGCTGGGAACTCCTACGAGCAGTACTTC
.	TRBD1	TRBJ2-5	TRBV4-2	CASSQSQGRFRQETQYF	TGTGCCAGCAGCCAATCACAGGGGCGATTCAGGCAAGAGACCCAGTACTTC
.	.	TRBJ1-4	TRBV5-4	CASSFGSSLGKLFF	TGTGCCAGCAGCTTCGGGTCATCCTTAGGAAAACTGTTTTTT
.	.	TRBJ2-7	TRBV2	CASSVRDPRFEQYF	TGTGCCAGCAGTGTACGGGACCCCCGCTTCGAGCAGTACTTC
.	.	TRBJ1-5	TRBV30	CAWSLPDGPQHF	TGTGCCTGGAGTTTGCCCGATGGGCCCCAGCATTTT
few	TRBD1	TRBJ1-2	TRBV5-5	CASSHDRDGYTF	TGTGCCAGCAGCCACGACAGGGATGGCTACACCTTC
.	TRBD1	TRBJ1-2	TRBV9	CASSVTGQGYTF	TGTGCCAGCAGCGTGACAGGGCAAGGCTACACCTTC
once	.	TRBJ1-5	TRBV10-3	CAISEQGPRQPQHF	TGTGCCATCAGTGAGCAGGGTCCCAGGCAGCCCCAGCATTTT
.	.	TRBJ1-1	TRBV5-1	CASSYRAGDTEAFF	TGCGCCAGCAGCTACCGGGCAGGAGACACTGAAGCTTTCTTT
.	.	TRBJ1-4	TRBV25-1	CASSEGVGTPGRKLFF	TGTGCCAGCAGTGAAGGGGTGGGGACACCGGGGCGAAAACTGTTTTTT
once	.	TRBJ1-3	TRBV5-1	CASSLYIGGQGNTIYF	TGCGCCAGCAGCTTGTATATTGGTGGACAAGGAAACACCATATATTTT
.	TRBD1	TRBJ2-1	TRBV24-1	CATSDVQGRSFF	TGTGCCACCAGTGACGTACAGGGGCGGTCGTTCTTC
.	.	TRBJ1-5	TRBV19	CASRLSGNQPQHF	TGTGCCAGCCGGTTGAGTGGGAATCAGCCCCAGCATTTT
.	TRBD1	TRBJ1-3	TRBV9	CASSKGQGTGNTIYF	TGTGCCAGCAGCAAGGGACAGGGAACCGGAAACACCATATATTTT
.	.	TRBJ1-1	TRBV18	CASSPALNTEAFF	TGTGCCAGCTCACCAGCCCTGAACACTGAAGCTTTCTTT
.	.	TRBJ2-7	TRBV6-5	CASSASLLESYEQYF	TGTGCCAGCAGCGCCTCACTCCTAGAGTCCTACGAGCAGTACTTC
.	TRBD2	TRBJ2-2	TRBV7-9	CASSLSSGDTGELFF	TGTGCCAGCAGCTTATCCAGCGGGGATACCGGGGAGCTGTTTTTT
.	TRBD1	TRBJ2-3	TRBV6-5	CASRRDRGNTDTQYF	TGTGCCAGTAGACGGGACAGGGGAAACACAGATACGCAGTATTTT
.	TRBD1	TRBJ1-1	TRBV18	CASSPYMTGPQGAEAFF	TGTGCCAGCTCACCATATATGACAGGGCCACAGGGGGCTGAAGCTTTCTTT
.	TRBD2	TRBJ2-2	TRBV7-9	CASSPGTSGTGELFF	TGTGCCAGCAGCCCTGGGACTAGCGGGACCGGGGAGCTGTTTTTT
.	TRBD2	TRBJ2-5	TRBV20-1	CSASRGPGTSLSAQYF	TGCAGTGCTAGTCGGGGCCCCGGGACTAGTCTCTCGGCCCAGTACTTC
.	.	TRBJ2-7	TRBV5-4	CASSLGRGESEQYF	TGTGCCAGCAGCTTGGGCAGGGGCGAATCCGAGCAGTACTTC
.	.	TRBJ1-2	TRBV30	CAWSPRTAANYGYTF	TGTGCCTGGAGTCCCCGAACAGCTGCTAACTATGGCTACACCTTC
.	.	TRBJ1-5	TRBV2	CASSVMGQPQHF	TGTGCCAGCAGTGTGATGGGACAGCCCCAGCATTTT
.	TRBD1	TRBJ1-6	TRBV18	CASSPLDRGSSPLHF	TGTGCCAGCTCACCCCTTGACAGGGGCAGTTCACCCCTCCACTTT
once	TRBD1	TRBJ2-1	TRBV7-9	CASSQRQGAYNEQFF	TGTGCCAGCAGCCAGAGACAGGGGGCATACAATGAGCAGTTCTTC
.	.	TRBJ1-1	TRBV5-1	CASKGDHYEAFF	TGCGCCAGCAAAGGAGACCATTATGAAGCTTTCTTT
.	.	TRBJ1-1	TRBV5-5	CASSLFANTEAFF	TGTGCCAGCAGCTTGTTTGCGAACACTGAAGCTTTCTTT
.	TRBD1	TRBJ2-1	TRBV28	CASSVLGQGVNEQFF	TGTGCCAGCAGCGTCCTGGGACAGGGGGTCAATGAGCAGTTCTTC
.	.	TRBJ1-5	TRBV30	CAWSVPGGAHQPQHF	TGTGCCTGGAGTGTACCGGGGGGGGCCCATCAGCCCCAGCATTTT
.	TRBD2	TRBJ2-1	TRBV7-2	CASSKRGSGGSYNEQFF	TGTGCCAGCAGCAAGAGGGGCAGCGGGGGCTCCTACAATGAGCAGTTCTTC
once	.	TRBJ1-1	TRBV3-1/TRBV3-2	CASPALGGFTGFGQENTEAFF	TGTGCCAGCCCCGCCCTCGGGGGTTTTACTGGTTTTGGTCAGGAGAACACTGAAGCTTTCTTT
.	.	TRBJ2-1	TRBV24-1	CATSDPKQGRAYNEQFF	TGTGCCACCAGTGATCCCAAACAGGGAAGGGCCTACAATGAGCAGTTCTTC
.	.	TRBJ1-1	TRBV2	CASSDGRNTEAFF	TGTGCCAGCAGTGATGGGAGGAACACTGAAGCTTTCTTT
once	.	TRBJ1-2	TRBV10-2	CASYGGIGYGYTF	TGCGCCAGCTATGGAGGTATTGGCTATGGCTACACCTTC
.	.	TRBJ1-3	TRBV24-1	CATSEGGSGNTIYF	TGTGCCACCAGTGAAGGAGGCTCTGGAAACACCATATATTTT
once	TRBD2	TRBJ2-2	TRBV3-1/TRBV3-2	CASSHAGLAGGLNTGELFF	TGTGCCAGCAGCCACGCGGGACTAGCGGGGGGACTGAACACCGGGGAGCTGTTTTTT
.	.	TRBJ1-1	TRBV28	CASRLGTRSNTEAFF	TGTGCCAGCAGACTTGGAACCAGGTCGAACACTGAAGCTTTCTTT
.	.	TRBJ1-2	TRBV2	CASSEETDGYTF	TGTGCCAGCAGTGAAGAGACCGATGGCTACACCTTC
.	.	TRBJ1-5	TRBV6-6	CASSYGRTSNQPQHF	TGTGCCAGCAGTTACGGACGGACAAGCAATCAGCCCCAGCATTTT
.	.	TRBJ1-2	TRBV6-5	CASGKGGNYGYTF	TGTGCCTCCGGGAAGGGCGGAAACTATGGCTACACCTTC
.	.	TRBJ1-2	TRBV12-3/TRBV12-4	CASSLSSYGYTF	TGTGCCAGCAGTTTGTCCAGCTATGGCTACACCTTC
.	.	TRBJ2-4	TRBV5-6	CASSLVGRLAKNIQYF	TGTGCCAGCAGCTTGGTGGGCCGACTAGCCAAAAACATTCAGTACTTC